Here is one T cell receptor (beta chain) with its context. What it binds is not known. The data stem from a study of T-cell memory formation after mild COVID-19. The study, taken as a whole, reports: Shrinking CD4+ clones resided mostly in CM and EM, and CD8+ ones in EMRA. Second-wave clones peaking on day 37 lacked confirmed SARS-CoV-2 specificity. Clones that contracted from day 15 to 85 had balanced CD4/CD8; later expanders were CD4+ biased.

The CDR3 is 16 amino acids. V shed 0 bases and J shed 7 bases, with 18 bases lying between them. The germline V gene has CDR1 LGHNA and CDR2 YSLEER. TCRdb passed the 5' RACE reads through MiXCR, listing each CDR3 protein once. The sample holds about 180,000 distinct CDR3 sequences, 18% seen once. This sequence joins TRBV4-3 and TRBJ1-1, with D uncertain. The receptor was derived from a man aged 18 to 35 who had mild COVID-19 (a few samples of this study predate the infection). Cell type and time point are not known. Sample: PBMCs or a T cell subset sorted from them (not recorded which). The CDR3 nucleotides are TGCGCCAGCAGCCAAGATCTCGGGCAACGACGGCGTGAAGCTTTCTTT. Protein: CASSQDLGQRRREAFF.